This T cell receptor beta chain was sequenced for a study of Ad26.COV2.S vaccination and SARS-CoV-2 variants. Treatment given: approximately 18 received Ad26.COV2.S at low or high dose, single or two shots; roughly five received placebo; per-sample allocation not given. Samples were taken on day 63 after the first vaccine or placebo injection. This clone was picked up one time. Sequencing used immunoSEQ multiplex PCR; TCRdb keeps in-frame clones, though not all of them. The table has 510,000 or so clones, 70% to 90% seen once. This TCR derives from a person aged 18 to 65 who received the Ad26.COV2.S COVID-19 vaccine or a placebo. The starting material was peripheral blood, obtained in a trial of Ad26.COV2.S vaccine versus placebo.

The CDR3 DNA reads as TGTGCCTGGAATTCCATGGCGGGTTATAATTCACCCCTCCACTTT. Amino acids: CAWNSMAGYNSPLHF. This rearrangement joins TRBV30 to TRBJ1-6; D remains ambiguous. The CDR3 totals 15 residues. Trimming left V 4 bases short and J 4 bases short, with 14 bases between. Germline loops: CDR1 GTSNPN, CDR2 SVGIG (reference sequence).